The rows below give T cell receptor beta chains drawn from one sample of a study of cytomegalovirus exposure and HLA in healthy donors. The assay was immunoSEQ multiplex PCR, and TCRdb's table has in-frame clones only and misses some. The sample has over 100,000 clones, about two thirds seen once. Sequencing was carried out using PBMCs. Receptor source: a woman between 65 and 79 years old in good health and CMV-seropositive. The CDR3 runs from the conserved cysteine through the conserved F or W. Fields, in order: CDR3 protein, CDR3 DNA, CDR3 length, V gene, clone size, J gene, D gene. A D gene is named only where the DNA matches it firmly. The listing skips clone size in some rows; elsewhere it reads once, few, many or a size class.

CDR3aa: CASRQAGAVYNEQFF
CDR3nt: TGTGCCAGCAGGCAAGCGGGGGCGGTCTACAATGAGCAGTTCTTC
len: 15
v_gene: TRBV6-5
abundance: few
j_gene: TRBJ2-1
d_gene: TRBD2

CDR3aa: CASTRPGVDTEAFF
CDR3nt: TGTGCCAGCACACGGCCGGGGGTGGACACTGAAGCTTTCTTT
len: 14
v_gene: TRBV6-5
abundance: NA
j_gene: TRBJ1-1
d_gene: NA

CDR3aa: CATQRRINEKLFF
CDR3nt: TGTGCCACCCAGCGGCGGATTAATGAAAAACTGTTTTTT
len: 13
v_gene: TRBV6-5
abundance: NA
j_gene: TRBJ1-4
d_gene: NA

CDR3aa: CASSSLGGTDTQYF
CDR3nt: TGCGCCAGCAGCTCCCTCGGGGGCACAGATACGCAGTATTTT
len: 14
v_gene: TRBV5-1
abundance: NA
j_gene: TRBJ2-3
d_gene: NA

CDR3aa: CASSIQLNTEAFF
CDR3nt: TGTGCCAGTAGTATCCAACTTAACACTGAAGCTTTCTTT
len: 13
v_gene: TRBV19
abundance: few
j_gene: TRBJ1-1
d_gene: NA

CDR3aa: CASSEAASQNYEQYF
CDR3nt: TGTGCCAGCAGTGAAGCGGCATCCCAAAACTACGAGCAGTACTTC
len: 15
v_gene: TRBV2
abundance: NA
j_gene: TRBJ2-7
d_gene: NA

CDR3aa: CASSIHGTGKYEQYF
CDR3nt: TGTGCCAGCAGTATCCACGGAACAGGGAAGTACGAGCAGTACTTC
len: 15
v_gene: TRBV27
abundance: NA
j_gene: TRBJ2-7
d_gene: NA

CDR3aa: CAWIGAPYGYTF
CDR3nt: TGTGCCTGGATAGGGGCCCCCTATGGCTACACCTTC
len: 12
v_gene: TRBV30
abundance: NA
j_gene: TRBJ1-2
d_gene: NA

CDR3aa: CASSESSARRWEKLFF
CDR3nt: TGTGCCAGCAGTGAATCTAGTGCACGACGTTGGGAAAAACTGTTTTTT
len: 16
v_gene: TRBV25-1
abundance: NA
j_gene: TRBJ1-4
d_gene: NA

CDR3aa: CASRAATGVNEQYF
CDR3nt: TGTGCCAGCAGGGCCGCGACAGGGGTTAACGAGCAGTACTTC
len: 14
v_gene: TRBV2
abundance: NA
j_gene: TRBJ2-7
d_gene: TRBD1

CDR3aa: CASSESLWNTEAFF
CDR3nt: TGTGCCAGCAGTGAATCGTTGTGGAACACTGAAGCTTTCTTT
len: 14
v_gene: TRBV6-1
abundance: NA
j_gene: TRBJ1-1
d_gene: NA

CDR3aa: CASSIGLYGVGELFF
CDR3nt: TGTGCCAGCAGCATCGGTTTGTACGGGGTCGGGGAGCTGTTTTTT
len: 15
v_gene: TRBV21-1
abundance: NA
j_gene: TRBJ2-2
d_gene: NA

CDR3aa: CAWSAQTDQPQHF
CDR3nt: TGTGCCTGGAGTGCACAGACAGATCAGCCCCAGCATTTT
len: 13
v_gene: TRBV30
abundance: NA
j_gene: TRBJ1-5
d_gene: NA

CDR3aa: CATPGRVGYTF
CDR3nt: TGTGCCACCCCCGGGAGGGTCGGCTACACCTTC
len: 11
v_gene: TRBV6-4
abundance: few
j_gene: TRBJ1-2
d_gene: NA

CDR3aa: CASSRGGTTDTQYF
CDR3nt: TGTGCCAGCAGCCGCGGGGGAACCACAGATACGCAGTATTTT
len: 14
v_gene: TRBV11-2
abundance: NA
j_gene: TRBJ2-3
d_gene: TRBD2

CDR3aa: CSGRWGGESSPLHF
CDR3nt: TGCAGCGGGCGTTGGGGGGGTGAAAGTTCACCCCTCCACTTT
len: 14
v_gene: TRBV29-1
abundance: NA
j_gene: TRBJ1-6
d_gene: NA

CDR3aa: CASSYGLAGQETQYF
CDR3nt: TGTGCCAGCAGTTACGGACTAGCGGGGCAAGAGACCCAGTACTTC
len: 15
v_gene: TRBV7-2
abundance: NA
j_gene: TRBJ2-5
d_gene: TRBD2

CDR3aa: CAWSPIENEQFF
CDR3nt: TGTGCCTGGAGTCCAATCGAGAATGAGCAGTTCTTC
len: 12
v_gene: TRBV30
abundance: NA
j_gene: TRBJ2-1
d_gene: NA

CDR3aa: CASSRLGVGETQYF
CDR3nt: TGTGCCAGCAGCCGATTAGGGGTTGGAGAGACCCAGTACTTC
len: 14
v_gene: TRBV7-2
abundance: NA
j_gene: TRBJ2-5
d_gene: NA

CDR3aa: CASSSGTGGLGAQHF
CDR3nt: TGTGCCAGCAGCTCCGGGACAGGGGGTCTCGGGGCCCAGCATTTT
len: 15
v_gene: TRBV5-6
abundance: NA
j_gene: TRBJ1-5
d_gene: TRBD1

CDR3aa: CASSEAGAGSNQPQHF
CDR3nt: TGTGCCAGCAGTGAGGCAGGGGCTGGTAGCAATCAGCCCCAGCATTTT
len: 16
v_gene: TRBV25-1
abundance: once
j_gene: TRBJ1-5
d_gene: NA

CDR3aa: CARQGSDNSPLHF
CDR3nt: TGTGCCAGACAGGGGTCCGATAATTCACCCCTCCACTTT
len: 13
v_gene: TRBV2
abundance: few
j_gene: TRBJ1-6
d_gene: TRBD1

CDR3aa: CASSPRPGRETQYF
CDR3nt: TGTGCCAGCAGCCCCCGCCCAGGGAGGGAGACCCAGTACTTC
len: 14
v_gene: TRBV7-8
abundance: few
j_gene: TRBJ2-5
d_gene: NA

CDR3aa: CASSSSPYGSYEQYF
CDR3nt: TGTGCCAGCAGTTCCTCACCTTACGGCTCCTACGAGCAGTACTTC
len: 15
v_gene: TRBV6-5
abundance: few
j_gene: TRBJ2-7
d_gene: NA

CDR3aa: CASSLQGAPGYTF
CDR3nt: TGTGCCAGCAGCTTACAGGGGGCGCCTGGCTACACCTTC
len: 13
v_gene: TRBV5-6
abundance: many
j_gene: TRBJ1-2
d_gene: TRBD1

CDR3aa: CSVRGGGPYNEQFF
CDR3nt: TGCAGCGTCCGCGGGGGAGGCCCATACAATGAGCAGTTCTTC
len: 14
v_gene: TRBV29-1
abundance: NA
j_gene: TRBJ2-1
d_gene: TRBD2

CDR3aa: CASSKGALRQGILSDTQYF
CDR3nt: TGTGCCAGCAGCAAAGGGGCTCTACGACAGGGAATTCTCTCTGATACGCAGTATTTT
len: 19
v_gene: TRBV21-1
abundance: NA
j_gene: TRBJ2-3
d_gene: NA

CDR3aa: CASRRQENTGELFF
CDR3nt: TGCGCCAGCAGACGACAGGAGAACACCGGGGAGCTGTTTTTT
len: 14
v_gene: TRBV4-1
abundance: NA
j_gene: TRBJ2-2
d_gene: NA

CDR3aa: CASSAGHDGYTF
CDR3nt: TGTGCCAGCAGCGCTGGACACGATGGCTACACCTTC
len: 12
v_gene: TRBV5-4
abundance: few
j_gene: TRBJ1-2
d_gene: NA

CDR3aa: CASGHRGTGAEAFF
CDR3nt: TGTGCCAGTGGCCACAGGGGGACAGGCGCTGAAGCTTTCTTT
len: 14
v_gene: TRBV19
abundance: few
j_gene: TRBJ1-1
d_gene: TRBD1

CDR3aa: CASSEQTVLSYEQYF
CDR3nt: TGTGCCAGCAGTGAACAGACTGTCCTCTCCTACGAGCAGTACTTC
len: 15
v_gene: TRBV6-1
abundance: NA
j_gene: TRBJ2-7
d_gene: NA